This T cell receptor beta chain was captured in a study of cytomegalovirus exposure and HLA in healthy donors. 13 Jbeta primers and 60 Vbeta primers were used for the PCR. TCRdb's table, derived via immunoSEQ multiplex PCR, lists solely in-frame clones and lacks some. The table shows 130,000 to 150,000 clones, with about 80% occurring only once. On this clone itself: Its target is not known.

Study observations and caveats: Presence/absence analysis assumed near-uniform sequencing depth across donors.

This CDR3 spans 17 amino acids. Germline loops: CDR1 MNHNS, CDR2 SASEGT. J gave up 9 bases and V 4 bases, and 12 bases lay outside the gene matches. The receptor's source is a woman under 30 in good health and CMV-seropositive. The chain carries TRBV6-1 and TRBJ1-6; 10 nucleotides line up with TRBD1. Input material: PBMCs. CDR3 sequence reads: CASSGAIRDRGGSPLHF. In DNA, the CDR3 is TGTGCCAGCAGTGGAGCCATCCGGGACAGGGGAGGTTCACCCCTCCACTTT.